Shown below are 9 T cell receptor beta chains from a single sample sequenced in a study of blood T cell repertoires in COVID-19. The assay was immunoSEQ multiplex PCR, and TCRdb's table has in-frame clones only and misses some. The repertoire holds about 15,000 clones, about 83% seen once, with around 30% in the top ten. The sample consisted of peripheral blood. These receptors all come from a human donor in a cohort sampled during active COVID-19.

CDR3 residues: CASSEDSMNTEAFF. CDR3 coding DNA: TGTGCCAGCAGCGAGGACAGCATGAACACTGAAGCTTTCTTT. The chain recombines TRBV6-5 with TRBJ1-1; a possible D gene is TRBD1 (6 bases). This CDR3 region has 14 residues. In germline, CDR1 is MNHEY, CDR2 SVGAGI. The ends were cut back, 6 bases at V and 0 bases at J, with 11 bases in the middle.

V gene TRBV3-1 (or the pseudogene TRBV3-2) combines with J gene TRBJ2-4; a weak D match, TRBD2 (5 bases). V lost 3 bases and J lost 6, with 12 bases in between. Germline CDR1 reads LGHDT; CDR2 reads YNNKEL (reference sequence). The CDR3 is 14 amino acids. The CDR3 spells CASSHDPRGNIQYF. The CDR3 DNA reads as TGTGCCAGCAGCCATGACCCTCGGGGAAACATTCAGTACTTC.

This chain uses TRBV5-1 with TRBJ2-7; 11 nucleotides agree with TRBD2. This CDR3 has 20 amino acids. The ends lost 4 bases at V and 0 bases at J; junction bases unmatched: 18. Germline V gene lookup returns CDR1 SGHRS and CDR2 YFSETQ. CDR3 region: CASSASGGSSGGTSSYEQYF. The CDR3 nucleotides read TGCGCCAGCAGCGCCTCCGGCGGGTCTAGCGGGGGGACAAGCTCCTACGAGCAGTACTTC.

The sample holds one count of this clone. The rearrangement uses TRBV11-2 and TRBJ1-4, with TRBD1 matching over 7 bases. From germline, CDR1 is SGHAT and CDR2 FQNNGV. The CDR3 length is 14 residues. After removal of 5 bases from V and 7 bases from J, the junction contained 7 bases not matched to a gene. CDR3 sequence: CASSPDRVREKLFF. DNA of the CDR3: TGTGCCAGCAGCCCCGACAGGGTCCGTGAAAAACTGTTTTTT.

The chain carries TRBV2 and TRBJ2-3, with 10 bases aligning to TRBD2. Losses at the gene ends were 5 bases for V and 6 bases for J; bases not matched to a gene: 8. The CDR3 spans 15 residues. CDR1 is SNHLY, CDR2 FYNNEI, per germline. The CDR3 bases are TGTGCCAGCAGTCCACCTAGCGGGAGTGGGGATACGCAGTATTTT. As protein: CASSPPSGSGDTQYF.

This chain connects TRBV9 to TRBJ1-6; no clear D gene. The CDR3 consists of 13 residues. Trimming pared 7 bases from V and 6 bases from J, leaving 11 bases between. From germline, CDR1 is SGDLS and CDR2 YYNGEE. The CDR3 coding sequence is TGTGCCAGCCAAGCGGAGGTTAATTCACCCCTCCACTTT. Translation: CASQAEVNSPLHF. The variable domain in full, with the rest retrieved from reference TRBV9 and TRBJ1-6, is DSGVTQTPKHLITATGQRVTLRCSPRSGDLSVYWYQQSLDQGLQFLIQYYNGEERAKGNILERFSAQQFPDLHSELNLSSLELGDSALYFCASQAEVNSPLHFGNGTRLTVT.

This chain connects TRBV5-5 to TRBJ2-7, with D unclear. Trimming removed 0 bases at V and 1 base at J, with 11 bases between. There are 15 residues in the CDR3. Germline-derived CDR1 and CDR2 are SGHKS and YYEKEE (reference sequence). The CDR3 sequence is CASSLATIGSYEQYF. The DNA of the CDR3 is TGTGCCAGCAGCTTGGCAACTATAGGATCCTACGAGCAGTACTTC.

The CDR3 sequence: CASSLQGSSPLHF. The CDR3 DNA reads as TGTGCCAGCAGCTTACAAGGGAGTTCACCCCTCCACTTT. This chain connects TRBV7-6 to TRBJ1-6; D not resolved. The CDR3 totals 13 residues. Trimming cost V 2 bases and J 9 bases, with 8 bases left between them. The V gene's germline CDR1 is SGHVS and CDR2 FNYEAQ.

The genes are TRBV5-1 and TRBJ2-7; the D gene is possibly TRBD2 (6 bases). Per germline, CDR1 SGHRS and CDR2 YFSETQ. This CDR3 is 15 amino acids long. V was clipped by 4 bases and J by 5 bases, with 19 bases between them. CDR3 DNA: TGCGCCAGCAGCCCCGGCGGGATGCAATTCGACGAGCAGTACTTC. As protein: CASSPGGMQFDEQYF.